These T cell receptor beta chains were read from a single sample in a study of Ad26.COV2.S vaccination and SARS-CoV-2 variants. Sequencing used immunoSEQ multiplex PCR; TCRdb keeps in-frame clones, though not all of them. The table includes 300,000 to 350,000 clones, around 89% detected once. The material was peripheral blood, obtained in a trial of Ad26.COV2.S vaccine versus placebo. All receptors come from a person between 18 and 60 years old who received the Ad26.COV2.S COVID-19 vaccine or a placebo. CDR3s include the opening cysteine and the closing phenylalanine or tryptophan. D genes are given only for firm matches. Size tells how often a clone was seen (once, few, many) or the class of an expanded clone, and some rows leave it out.

>TRBD1|TRBV30|TRBJ2-1|NA
TGTGCCTGGAATATCGGGACAGGGGAATATGAGCAGTTCTTC
CAWNIGTGEYEQFF
>TRBD1|TRBV7-9|TRBJ1-5|NA
TGTGCCAGCAGCTATCAGGGGGCCGAAGGCAATCAGCCCCAGCATTTT
CASSYQGAEGNQPQHF
>NA|TRBV6-5|TRBJ1-6|NA
TGTGCCAGCAGTTACTCCGGCAGCCCATCGGCCCTCCACTTT
CASSYSGSPSALHF
>TRBD1|TRBV28|TRBJ1-2|NA
TGTGCCAGCACCCCATTACTGTGGGACAGGGCGGGGTATGGCTACACCTTC
CASTPLLWDRAGYGYTF
>TRBD1|TRBV6-2/TRBV6-3|TRBJ1-5|NA
TGTGCCAGCAGTTACTTCGGACAGGGGGCAAGCAATCAGCCCCAGCATTTT
CASSYFGQGASNQPQHF
>NA|TRBV5-4|TRBJ2-5|few
TGTGCCAGCAGCTTGGCCCCTAGGACGGGTCAAGAGACCCAGTACTTC
CASSLAPRTGQETQYF
>NA|TRBV19|TRBJ1-3|NA
TGTGCCAGTAGCATCAGGGGCGGCACCATATATTTT
CASSIRGGTIYF
>NA|TRBV23-1|TRBJ2-7|NA
TGCGCCAGCAGTCCTGGGACGCTGACGGAATACGAGCAGTACTTC
CASSPGTLTEYEQYF
>TRBD1|TRBV24-1|TRBJ2-5|NA
TGTGCCACCAGTGATTTGGTCAGGGGGAAAGAGACCCAGTACTTC
CATSDLVRGKETQYF
>TRBD2|TRBV19|TRBJ2-1|NA
TGTGCCAGTAGTTCCTGGACTAGCGGGGGCCTCTACAATGAGCAGTTCTTC
CASSSWTSGGLYNEQFF
>NA|TRBV5-4|TRBJ1-4|NA
TGTGCCAGCACCCCCGTTACGGGTAATGAAAAACTGTTTTTT
CASTPVTGNEKLFF
>TRBD1|TRBV2|TRBJ1-4|once
TGTGCCAGCAGGGAGGACAGGGCGAGGGGGGAAAAACTGTTTTTT
CASREDRARGEKLFF
>NA|TRBV7-2|TRBJ2-1|NA
TGTGCCAGCAGCACCCGGGACTACAATGAGCAGTTCTTC
CASSTRDYNEQFF
>NA|TRBV19|TRBJ2-7|NA
TGTGCCAGTAGTATCTTATTCGGGCAGTCCTACGAGCAGTACTTC
CASSILFGQSYEQYF
>NA|TRBV5-1|TRBJ2-2|NA
TGCGCCAGCAGCTTGGACCCAACCGGGGAGCTGTTTTTT
CASSLDPTGELFF
>NA|TRBV12-3/TRBV12-4|TRBJ2-5|NA
TGTGCCAGCGGACTGCTCCAAGAGACCCAGTACTTC
CASGLLQETQYF
>NA|TRBV30|TRBJ1-3|NA
TGTGCCTGGAAAGCGAGAGGGGCGCGCGGAAACACCATATATTTT
CAWKARGARGNTIYF
>TRBD2|TRBV6-5|TRBJ2-1|NA
TGTGCCAGCAGTCTTAGCGGGAGCTCCTACAATGAGCAGTTCTTC
CASSLSGSSYNEQFF